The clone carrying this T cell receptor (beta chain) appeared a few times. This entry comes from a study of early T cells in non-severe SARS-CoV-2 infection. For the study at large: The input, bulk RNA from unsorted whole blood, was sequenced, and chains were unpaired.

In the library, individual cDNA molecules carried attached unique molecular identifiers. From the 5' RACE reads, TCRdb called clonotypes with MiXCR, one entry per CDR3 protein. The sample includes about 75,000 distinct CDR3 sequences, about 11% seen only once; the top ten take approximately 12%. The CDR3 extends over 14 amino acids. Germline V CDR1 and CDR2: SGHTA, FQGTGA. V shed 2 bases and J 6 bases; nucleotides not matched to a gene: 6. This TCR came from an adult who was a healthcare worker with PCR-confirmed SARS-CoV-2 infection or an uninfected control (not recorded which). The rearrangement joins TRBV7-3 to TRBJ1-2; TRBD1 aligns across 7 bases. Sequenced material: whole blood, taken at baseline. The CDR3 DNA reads TGTGCCAGCAGCTTATCGGGAACAGGGGATGGCTACACCTTC. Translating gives CASSLSGTGDGYTF.